This T cell receptor beta chain was retrieved from a study of response to subunit inactivated influenza vaccine (dated by TCRdb to 2017 to 2018). Background on the whole study: Deep quantitative profiling of the T cell receptor repertoire was used in the study to follow responses to a trivalent subunit inactivated influenza vaccine. General conclusions and limits of the study: It was suggested by the authors that each seasonal influenza vaccination may recruit only a limited number of new T cells.

To prepare the library, RT-PCR was applied. Sequencer: Illumina HiSeq 2500. In-frame beta chains were kept once TCRdb had trimmed the public reads at Q25 with fastp and called clones with MiXCR. Rows with one shared CDR3 protein collapse into an entry with the most common genes and DNA. For this sample there are just under 550,000 distinct CDR3 sequences; under 25% appear just once. Under 3.5% of the sample is in the top ten clones. V is cut back by 0 bases and J by 10 bases, with 11 bases in the junction unmatched. In the germline V gene (reference sequence), CDR1 corresponds to LGHDT and CDR2 to YNNKEL. The CDR3 goes from the cysteine to the phenylalanine over 15 residues. Only the CDR3 portion is preserved as DNA: 45 bases, with reading frame beginning at the first base. In its sample, this clonotype was seen a few times. Its antigen remains unidentified. Base qualities are missing; no much larger clone stands one base away.

These data were also reused for a study on T cells expressing NK-cell markers. As the second paper documents: TCR beta cDNA libraries were prepared using 5'RACE template switching, which introduced a universal primer site and unique molecular identifiers. Three sorted T-cell subsets (CD3+CD56+NKG2C+, CD3+CD56+NKG2C- and CD3+CD56-NKG2C+) from fewer than 10 donors had their TCR beta-chain repertoires profiled. Of the eight sequenced donors, seven were found to be HCMV-seropositive and one was found to be HCMV-seronegative. To restrict sorting to alphabetaTCR-expressing T cells, an anti-gammadeltaTCR antibody was added in several experiments. In more than 5 donors, the dominant CD3+CD56+NKG2C+ clonotypes ranked among the top 10 CD8+ clonotypes, making up roughly 1.0-7.0% of CD8+ T cells. Those dominant clonotypes were again the most abundant among CD3+CD56-NKG2C+ cells in a few donors, at about 25-65%. It remained unclear whether the expanded NKG2C-expressing T cell clones were specific for HCMV antigens. All eight donors whose samples were sequenced were randomly selected healthy volunteers, three of them men and five women. HCMV serostatus was determined by detecting HCMV-specific IgG in serum with a commercial ELISA kit. Ficoll density gradient centrifugation was used to isolate peripheral blood mononuclear cells from blood. CD4+ and CD8+ T cells were isolated from PBMC by magnetic immunoseparation with Miltenyi isolation kits. cDNA synthesis was primed from the TCR beta constant segment and was followed by two successive PCR amplification steps. Sequencing of the libraries produced 2 x 150 bp reads on Illumina HiSeq 2000/2500, MiSeq or NextSeq. MIGEC was used to demultiplex reads and group the reads by UMI, and MiTCR was used to assemble and quantify clonotypes. To remove erroneous sequences, TCR cDNA sequences were retained only when supported by two or more reads. The tcR package was used for downstream repertoire analysis, with clonotypes matched between fractions based on CDR3 nucleotide sequence plus V segment. VDJmatch was used to annotate antigen specificity against VDJdb, with one amino acid substitution allowed in CDR3.

The receptor comes from a man aged 50-59 years who received an inactivated influenza vaccine. Donor details come from another sample of the same person, matched by shared clones. The sequence joins TRBV3-1 to TRBJ2-7, with TRBD2 matching 8 junction bases. The sample here was CD4+ T cells sorted from PBMCs, taken 12 days after vaccination. The DNA is as follows: TGTGCCAGCAGCCAAGATCCCTTCCCGACTAGCGTTCAGTACTTC. Its coded protein is CASSQDPFPTSVQYF.